A single T cell receptor (beta chain) is shown here with its context. The sample is drawn from a study of OX40 agonist ivuxolimab in advanced cancers. Study-wide context: Intravenous ivuxolimab at 0.01 to 10 mg/kg was given to patients every 2 weeks.

This CDR3 has 14 amino acids. Germline assignment: CDR1 MNHNY and CDR2 SVGAGI (reference sequence). The V and J ends lost 3 bases and 2 bases respectively, with 7 bases between them. Assay: immunoSEQ multiplex PCR; the TCRdb copy retains only in-frame clones and omits some. The sample yields more than 55,000 clones, approximately 88% seen once. Baseline, cycle 4 day 1, and cycle 7 day 1 were the blood sampling points. The source is an adult with an advanced solid tumor such as melanoma, head and neck, liver or kidney cancer. The sample consisted of CD4+ or CD8+ T cells sorted from blood, taken in a trial of the OX40 agonist ivuxolimab. The rearrangement uses TRBV6-6 and TRBJ1-4; maybe TRBD1 (5 bases). CDR3: CASSYQGTNEKLFF. The CDR3 bases are TGTGCCAGCAGTTATCAGGGCACTAATGAAAAACTGTTTTTT.